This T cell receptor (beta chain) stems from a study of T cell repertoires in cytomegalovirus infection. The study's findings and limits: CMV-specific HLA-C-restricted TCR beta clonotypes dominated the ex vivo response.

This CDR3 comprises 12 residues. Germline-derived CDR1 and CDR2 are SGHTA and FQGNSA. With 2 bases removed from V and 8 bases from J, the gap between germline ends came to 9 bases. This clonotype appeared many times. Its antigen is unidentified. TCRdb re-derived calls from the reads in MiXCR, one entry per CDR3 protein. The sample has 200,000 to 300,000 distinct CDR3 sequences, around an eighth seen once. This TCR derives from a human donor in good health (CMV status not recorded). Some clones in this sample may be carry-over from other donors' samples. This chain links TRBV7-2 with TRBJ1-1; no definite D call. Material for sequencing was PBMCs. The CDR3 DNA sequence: TGTGCCAGCAGCTTAATCCCCCGGGAAGCTTTCTTT. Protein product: CASSLIPREAFF.